The 22 T cell receptor beta chains below all came from one sample that was sequenced in a study of shared clonotypes between healthy human individuals. Assay: immunoSEQ multiplex PCR; the TCRdb copy retains only in-frame clones and omits some. The sample has approximately 1,500,000 clones, more than 95% seen once. The sequenced sample was naive CD4+ T cells sorted from blood. The subset: CD45RA+ positively selected. These receptors were collected from a young man in good health.

The chain is built from TRBV5-1 and TRBJ2-7; 9 nucleotides agree with TRBD1. The CDR3 sequence is 15 residues long. The V and J ends lost 4 bases and 7 bases, in that order; junction bases with no gene match: 12. Germline CDR1 and CDR2: SGHRS and YFSETQ. This CDR3 reads CASSRFGGQGYEQYF. CDR3 bases: TGCGCCAGCAGCAGATTTGGGGGACAGGGCTATGAGCAGTACTTC.

The sample holds one count of this clone. V and J are TRBV4-2 and TRBJ2-5, with D possibly being TRBD1 (5 bases). This CDR3 contains 13 residues. Germline V CDR1 and CDR2: LGHNA, YNFKEQ. Trimming cost V 4 bases and J 1 base, with 7 bases left between them. This CDR3 reads CASSPGPQETQYF. In DNA form, the CDR3 reads TGTGCCAGCAGCCCAGGGCCCCAAGAGACCCAGTACTTC.

V and J are TRBV5-1 and TRBJ2-7, with D perhaps matching TRBD1 (6 bases). The CDR3 has 14 residues. Germline CDR1 reads SGHRS; CDR2 reads YFSETQ. V shed 4 bases and J shed 6 bases, with 17 bases lying between them. The chain's CDR3 is CASSALNREREQYF. The CDR3 coding sequence is TGCGCCAGCAGCGCCCTAAACAGGGAGCGCGAGCAGTACTTC.

This chain links TRBV6-5 with TRBJ2-2, with D unresolved. Trimming stripped 2 bases from V and 5 bases from J, with 9 bases between. This CDR3 contains 14 residues. Per the germline V gene, CDR1 is MNHEY and CDR2 is SVGAGI. CDR3 in DNA: TGTGCCAGCAGTTACATCCCGTGGACCGGGGAGCTGTTTTTT. Its translation is CASSYIPWTGELFF.

As DNA, the CDR3 is TGTGCCAGCGGAGTTCTCAAAACTAATGAAAAACTGTTTTTT. Protein sequence: CASGVLKTNEKLFF. The chain couples TRBV28 to TRBJ1-4; no clear D. The CDR3 totals 14 residues. V lost 8 bases, J lost 1 base, and 11 bases lay in between. Germline V CDR1 and CDR2: MDHEN, SYDVKM. Drawing the rest from reference TRBV28 and TRBJ1-4, the complete variable domain is DVKVTQSSRYLVKRTGEKVFLECVQDMDHENMFWYRQDPGLGLRLIYFSYDVKMKEKGDIPEGYSVSREKKERFSLILESASTNQTSMYLCASGVLKTNEKLFFGSGTQLSVL.

The V and J genes are TRBV11-3 and TRBJ2-3; 7 nucleotides line up with TRBD2. The CDR3 length is 12 residues. V trimming: 5 bases; J trimming: 5 bases; junction bases outside the gene matches: 1. From germline, CDR1 is SGHNT and CDR2 YENEEA. The CDR3 sequence is CASSRTRDTQYF. The CDR3 coding sequence is TGTGCCAGCAGCCGGACTAGAGATACGCAGTATTTT.

The V call is TRBV5-1, the J call TRBJ2-2; 8 bases agree with TRBD1. The CDR3 runs to 14 residues. Germline V gene lookup returns CDR1 SGHRS and CDR2 YFSETQ. V was clipped by 4 bases and J by 6 bases; unmatched bases: 5. CDR3 sequence reads: CASSIQGASGELFF. DNA of the CDR3: TGCGCCAGCAGCATCCAGGGGGCTTCCGGGGAGCTGTTTTTT.

This clone came up once. The chain links TRBV27 to TRBJ2-1; either TRBD1 or TRBD2 may fit D (5 bases each). V dropped 2 bases and J dropped 1 base, with 9 bases sitting between them. CDR3 size: 15 residues. Germline lookup yields CDR1 MNHEY and CDR2 SMNVEV (reference sequence). The CDR3 sequence is CASSLQGPSYNEQFF. The CDR3 coding sequence is TGTGCCAGCAGTTTACAGGGACCATCCTACAATGAGCAGTTCTTC.

This clone was counted between two and nine times. The chain has TRBV30 and TRBJ1-1, with a weak D call TRBD1 (6 bases). V lost 3 bases and J 0 bases, leaving 11 bases between the germline ends. There are 14 residues in the CDR3. Germline V lookup: CDR1 GTSNPN, CDR2 SVGIG (reference sequence). The CDR3 sequence is CAWRGQLLNTEAFF. CDR3 nucleotide sequence: TGTGCCTGGAGAGGACAGCTATTGAACACTGAAGCTTTCTTT.

The V and J genes are TRBV11-3 and TRBJ2-1; possibly TRBD2 for D (7 bases). Per the germline V gene, CDR1 is SGHNT and CDR2 is YENEEA. V lost 5 bases and J lost 8, with 16 bases in between. The CDR3 contains 14 residues. The CDR3 DNA sequence: TGTGCCAGCAGCCCAGGCGGGGGCATCCATGAGCAGTTCTTC. It specifies CASSPGGGIHEQFF. Variable domain in full (rest from reference TRBV11-3 and TRBJ2-1): EAGVVQSPRYKIIEKKQPVAFWCNPISGHNTLYWYLQNLGQGPELLIRYENEEAVDDSQLPKDRFSAERLKGVDSTLKIQPAELGDSAVYLCASSPGGGIHEQFFGPGTRLTVL.

Concerning this clone itself: This sample includes further DNA sequences coding for the same CDR3. For the CDR3, the DNA is TGTGCCAGCTCCCGGGACAGCTCTTACGAGCAGTACTTC. It encodes CASSRDSSYEQYF. The chain couples TRBV18 to TRBJ2-7; TRBD1 aligns across 7 bases. Germline values: CDR1 KGHSH, CDR2 LQKENI. This CDR3 comprises 13 residues. V shed 6 bases and J 4 bases; nucleotides not matched to a gene: 6.

Remarks on this clone: Distinct nucleotide sequences in the sample also encode this CDR3. The V call is TRBV5-1, the J call TRBJ1-5; 11 nucleotides agree with TRBD1. Germline assignment: CDR1 SGHRS and CDR2 YFSETQ. The junction had 4 bases not matched to a gene; V was cut back by 4 bases and J by 1 base. The CDR3 has 16 amino acids. The CDR3 DNA follows: TGCGCCAGCAGCCTCGGGACAGGGGGAAGCAATCAGCCCCAGCATTTT. Its translation is CASSLGTGGSNQPQHF.

V gene TRBV27 combines with J gene TRBJ1-5; TRBD1 is a possible D gene (5 bases). The V end lost 5 bases, the J end lost 0 bases, and 11 bases lay between the germline ends. CDR1 and CDR2 (germline): MNHEY, SMNVEV (reference sequence). This CDR3 is 15 amino acids long. CDR3 amino acids: CASSASTVSNQPQHF. The CDR3 bases are TGTGCCAGCAGTGCCTCGACAGTTAGCAATCAGCCCCAGCATTTT.

The V call is TRBV2, the J call TRBJ2-1; D ambiguous. CDR3 length: 13 residues. V was clipped by 1 base and J by 11 bases, with 12 bases between them. From germline, CDR1 is SNHLY and CDR2 FYNNEI. Here the CDR3 DNA reads TGTGCCAGCAGTGAAGAAGGTAGTCTTAAGCAGTTCTTC. It is translated as CASSEEGSLKQFF.

This chain connects TRBV9 to TRBJ2-7; TRBD1 agrees at 7 bases. The CDR3 spans 17 residues. V lost 3 bases to trimming and J lost 0 bases; unmatched junction nucleotides: 12. Looked up from germline, CDR1 is SGDLS and CDR2 is YYNGEE. The DNA for the CDR3 is TGTGCCAGCAGCGCCACGTCCGGGACAGCACGCTCCTACGAGCAGTACTTC. Protein sequence: CASSATSGTARSYEQYF.

The genes are TRBV28 and TRBJ2-1, with D perhaps matching TRBD1 or TRBD2 (5 bases each). The V end was cut by 2 bases, the J end by 13 bases, with 9 bases between. CDR3 length: 11 amino acids. CDR1 is MDHEN, CDR2 SYDVKM, per germline. The CDR3 spells CASSLGGPQFF. The CDR3 nucleotides read TGTGCCAGCAGTTTAGGGGGACCTCAGTTCTTC.

The chain couples TRBV27 to TRBJ1-3, with TRBD1 as a possible D gene (6 bases). The germline gives CDR1 MNHEY, CDR2 SMNVEV (reference sequence). This CDR3 is built from 15 residues. Trimming removed 6 bases at V and 2 bases at J, with 14 bases between. CDR3 DNA: TGTGCCAGCAGATCACAGGGTGTAACTGGAAACACCATATATTTT. Residues: CASRSQGVTGNTIYF.

The chain joins TRBV29-1 to TRBJ2-3, with TRBD1 as a possible D gene (6 bases). This CDR3 is built from 15 residues. Looked up from germline, CDR1 is SQVTM and CDR2 is ANQGSEA. V lost 1 base to trimming and J lost 2 bases, with 13 bases between them. The CDR3 DNA reads as TGCAGCGTTGAAGTCACAGGGCAAACCACAGATACGCAGTATTTT. Amino acid sequence: CSVEVTGQTTDTQYF.

This chain uses TRBV5-4 with TRBJ2-5, with D possibly TRBD2 on 6 matching bases. The CDR3 is 14 amino acids. V lost 4 bases, J lost 4 bases, and 14 bases lay in between. CDR1 and CDR2 (germline): SGHNT, YYREEE (reference sequence). CDR3 DNA sequence: TGTGCCAGCAGCCGAGGGACTTTCGGAGAGACCCAGTACTTC. This translates into CASSRGTFGETQYF.

This clone showed up just once. The CDR3 sequence: CAWSRDRAIEKLFF. CDR3 nucleotides: TGTGCCTGGAGCCGGGACAGGGCGATAGAAAAACTGTTTTTT. The J gene is TRBJ1-4, the V gene TRBV30, with 9 bases aligning to TRBD1. Germline CDR1 reads GTSNPN; CDR2 reads SVGIG (reference sequence). CDR3 size: 14 residues. V lost 3 bases to trimming and J lost 8 bases; unmatched junction nucleotides: 7.

This chain joins TRBV5-8 and TRBJ1-2, with D hard to call. Between the trimmed V and J ends, which lost 0 bases and 4 bases, there was a span of 1 base. CDR1 and CDR2 from the germline V gene are SGHTS and YDEGEE. The CDR3 contains 11 residues. The CDR3 DNA sequence: TGTGCCAGCAGCTTGGCCTATGGCTACACCTTC. It yields the protein CASSLAYGYTF.

The rearrangement links TRBV18 to TRBJ1-3, with 11 nucleotides matching TRBD1. The trim removed 3 bases at V and 7 bases at J, leaving 5 bases unmatched. The CDR3 spans 15 residues. CDR1 is KGHSH and CDR2 is LQKENI in the germline V gene. DNA for the CDR3: TGTGCCAGCTCACCTAGTGGACAGGGGGCGAACACCATATATTTT. Its protein is CASSPSGQGANTIYF.